The clone carrying this T cell receptor (beta chain) has just one count. Its antigen is not known. Cells designated naive CD8 were CD45RO-negative and were positively selected for CCR7, with terminally differentiated effector memory CD45RA+ cells excluded. This record belongs to a study of shared clonotypes between healthy human individuals. Whole-study findings and limits: The naive CD4 repertoires of several donors were compared, and 5% to 6.5% of clonotypes were shared. Collection of samples was limited to blood; tissue repertoires likely differ. Among donors, clonotype sharing was expected to be affected by sequencing depth.

Deep-level running was used for the assay. Assay: immunoSEQ multiplex PCR; the TCRdb copy retains only in-frame clones and omits some. The sample consists of approximately 590,000 clones, 95% to 96% of them appearing once. Germline assignment: CDR1 MNHNS and CDR2 SASEGT. The CDR3 extends over 16 amino acids. J was trimmed by 1 base and V by 4 bases; bases with no gene match: 6. The chain uses TRBV6-1 and TRBJ2-5, with 10 positions matching TRBD2. This receptor was obtained from a woman aged 30 to 39 in good health. Source material: naive CD8+ T cells sorted from blood. In DNA form, the CDR3 reads TGTGCCAGCAGTGTCTCTAGCGGGGGCTTCCAAGAGACCCAGTACTTC. Translation: CASSVSSGGFQETQYF.